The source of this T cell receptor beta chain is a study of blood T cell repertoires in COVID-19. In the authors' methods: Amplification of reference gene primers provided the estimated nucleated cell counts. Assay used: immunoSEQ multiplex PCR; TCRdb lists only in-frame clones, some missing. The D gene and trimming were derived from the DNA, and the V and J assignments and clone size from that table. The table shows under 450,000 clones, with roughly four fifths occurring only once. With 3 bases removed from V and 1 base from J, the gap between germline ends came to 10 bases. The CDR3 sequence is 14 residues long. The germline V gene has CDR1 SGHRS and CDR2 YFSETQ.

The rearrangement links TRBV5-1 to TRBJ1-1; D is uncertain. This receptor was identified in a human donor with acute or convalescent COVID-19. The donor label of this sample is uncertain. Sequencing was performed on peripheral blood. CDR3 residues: CASSYSGENTEAFF. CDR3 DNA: TGCGCCAGCAGCTATAGTGGAGAGAACACTGAAGCTTTCTTT.